This T cell receptor (beta chain) derives from a study of OX40 agonist ivuxolimab in advanced cancers. Overall study context: One patient with hepatocellular carcinoma and two with cutaneous melanoma, three in all, had partial responses.

The method was immunoSEQ multiplex PCR; TCRdb's version includes in-frame clones alone and lacks a portion of them. The table shows around 76,000 clones, with about 89% occurring only once. V lost 5 bases and J lost 5, with 12 bases in between. The V gene's germline CDR1 is SGHTA and CDR2 FQGNSA. This CDR3 has 13 residues. The TCR was taken from an adult with an advanced solid tumor such as melanoma, head and neck, liver or kidney cancer. The chain employs TRBV7-2 and TRBJ2-5; D is ambiguous. The sample consisted of CD4+ or CD8+ T cells sorted from blood, taken in a trial of the OX40 agonist ivuxolimab. CDR3 in amino acids: CASSVQQRETQYF. CDR3 in DNA: TGTGCCAGCAGCGTCCAGCAGAGGGAGACCCAGTACTTC.